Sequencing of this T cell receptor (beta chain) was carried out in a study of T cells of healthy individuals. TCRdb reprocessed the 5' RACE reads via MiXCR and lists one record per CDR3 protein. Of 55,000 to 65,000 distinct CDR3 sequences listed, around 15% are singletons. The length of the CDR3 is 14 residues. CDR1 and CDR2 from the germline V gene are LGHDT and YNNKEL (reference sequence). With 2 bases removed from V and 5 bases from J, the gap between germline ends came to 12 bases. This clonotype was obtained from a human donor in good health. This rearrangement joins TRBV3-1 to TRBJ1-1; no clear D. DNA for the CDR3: TGTGCCAGCAGCCAATACACCAGTGGGACTGAAGCTTTCTTT. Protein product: CASSQYTSGTEAFF.